This section outlines one T cell receptor beta chain sequence together with its context. Its antigen is as yet unknown. Second-dose groups at about 4 or about 12 weeks were pooled. This table comes from immunoSEQ multiplex PCR, and its TCRdb copy is limited to in-frame clones, with some not included. Counted here are 50,000 to 65,000 clones, approximately 86% occurring once; the ten biggest clones make up roughly 2.6%. CDR3 length: 12 amino acids. Germline values: CDR1 KGHSH, CDR2 LQKENI. Trimming took off 8 bases at V and 6 bases at J, with 10 bases between the two ends. These data are taken from a study of T cell responses to AZD1222 COVID-19 vaccine. Overall study findings and caveats: Repertoire samples came only from after the peak T cell response. Reports say nearly half of spike-specific TCRs go after unmutated variant regions. Possibly, clonal diversity was underestimated; donors were largely white British and included more females.

The chain recombines TRBV18 with TRBJ2-2; the D call may be TRBD1 or TRBD2 (5 bases each). The clonotype originates from an adult who received the AZD1222 COVID-19 vaccine. Specimen: peripheral blood, collected 28 days after the second AZD1222 dose. The CDR3 DNA reads TGTGCCAGCGGGGGAAAGGCCGGGGAGCTGTTTTTT. This codes for CASGGKAGELFF.